The 21 T cell receptor beta chains in this list originate from one sample, sequenced in a study of control samples from healthy donors and cancer patients. Method: immunoSEQ multiplex PCR; TCRdb's copy keeps in-frame clones and lacks some. The sample contains under 450,000 clones, 80% to 95% of which appear only once. Sequencing used PBMCs. These TCRs come from a man aged 40-50 years with head and neck cancer.

The chain is built from TRBV28 and TRBJ2-3; TRBD1 or TRBD2 may be the D gene (5 bases each). The CDR3 spans 14 residues. Trimming cost V 7 bases and J 0 bases, with 11 bases left between them. Germline-derived CDR1 and CDR2 are MDHEN and SYDVKM. The CDR3 DNA reads TGTGCCAGCACGCTTGGGGGTAGCACAGATACGCAGTATTTT. Translation gives CASTLGGSTDTQYF.

The chain has TRBV5-1 and TRBJ1-1; no clear D gene. CDR1 is SGHRS, CDR2 YFSETQ, per germline. V was trimmed by 0 bases and J by 4 bases, leaving 13 bases between them. CDR3 length: 15 amino acids. The CDR3 nucleotides are TGCGCCAGCAGCTTGGCGGGAGGGCCCGTCACTGAAGCTTTCTTT. Protein: CASSLAGGPVTEAFF.

This rearrangement joins TRBV9 to TRBJ2-7; perhaps TRBD1 as D (6 bases). This CDR3 region has 15 residues. V was clipped by 0 bases and J by 3 bases, with 13 bases between them. Germline V lookup: CDR1 SGDLS, CDR2 YYNGEE. The CDR3 sequence: CASSVATGPGYEQYF. CDR3 coding DNA: TGTGCCAGCAGCGTAGCGACAGGCCCCGGCTACGAGCAGTACTTC.

J is TRBJ2-7 and V is TRBV9; tentative D call: TRBD1 (6 bases). V lost 0 bases, J lost 2 bases, and 12 bases lay in between. Germline CDR1 SGDLS, CDR2 YYNGEE. CDR3 length equals 15 residues. CDR3 sequence (DNA): TGTGCCAGCAGCGTAGAGCCAGGGGCCACCTACGAGCAGTACTTC. It encodes CASSVEPGATYEQYF.

This chain connects TRBV19 to TRBJ1-5; D not resolved. This CDR3 comprises 14 residues. Germline V CDR1 and CDR2: LNHDA, SQIVND (reference sequence). The V end was cut by 5 bases, the J end by 5 bases, with 13 bases between. Here the CDR3 DNA reads TGTGCCAGTAGTCTCACCCCCAGAGATCAGCCCCAGCATTTT. Translation gives CASSLTPRDQPQHF.

The chain has TRBV14 and TRBJ2-7, with TRBD2 matching 9 bases. The CDR3 extends over 16 amino acids. CDR1 is SGHDN and CDR2 is FVKESK in the germline V gene. V trimming: 1 base; J trimming: 6 bases; junction bases outside the gene matches: 10. CDR3: CASSQVRGGRASEQYF. The CDR3 nucleotides read TGTGCCAGCAGCCAAGTGCGTGGCGGGAGGGCCTCCGAGCAGTACTTC.

The chain links TRBV18 to TRBJ1-1; tentatively, D is TRBD1 (6 bases). The V and J ends lost 1 base and 3 bases respectively, with 12 bases between them. Germline CDR1 is KGHSH and CDR2 is LQKENI. The CDR3 is 15 amino acids. The CDR3 sequence is CASSPLGGLDTEAFF. The CDR3 bases are TGTGCCAGCTCACCACTGGGGGGGCTCGACACTGAAGCTTTCTTT.

J is TRBJ1-1 and V is TRBV28; D is unresolved. Trimming removed 2 bases at V and 6 bases at J, with 4 bases between. Per the germline V gene, CDR1 is MDHEN and CDR2 is SYDVKM. This CDR3 is built from 11 residues. Written as DNA, the CDR3 is TGTGCCAGCAGTTTAATTTCTGAAGCTTTCTTT. Protein product: CASSLISEAFF.

The chain couples TRBV18 to TRBJ1-3; TRBD1 aligns across 7 bases. Germline assignment: CDR1 KGHSH and CDR2 LQKENI. This CDR3 spans 14 amino acids. V gave up 2 bases and J gave up 8 bases; unmatched junction bases: 6. The CDR3 DNA is TGTGCCAGCTCACCAGGGACAGAAGGGGACACCATATATTTT. Its translation is CASSPGTEGDTIYF.

The chain links TRBV24-1 to TRBJ2-1; the D gene is possibly TRBD1 (6 bases). CDR3 size: 17 residues. V lost 2 bases to trimming and J lost 0 bases, with 13 bases between them. The germline V gene has CDR1 KGHDR and CDR2 SFDVKD. The CDR3 DNA follows: TGTGCCACCAGTGATTGGCCACAGGGAGTCTCCTACAATGAGCAGTTCTTC. Amino acids: CATSDWPQGVSYNEQFF.

The chain combines TRBV7-3 with TRBJ1-1; 8 nucleotides align to TRBD1. This CDR3 spans 13 amino acids. Losses at the gene ends were 5 bases for V and 6 bases for J; bases not matched to a gene: 5. Per germline, CDR1 SGHTA and CDR2 FQGTGA. The CDR3 reads CASSPTGVAEAFF. The CDR3 region has the DNA TGTGCCAGCAGCCCGACAGGGGTCGCTGAAGCTTTCTTT.

This chain connects TRBV20-1 to TRBJ1-2; perhaps TRBD1 as D (6 bases). In germline, CDR1 is DFQATT, CDR2 SNEGSKA (reference sequence). The CDR3 has 10 amino acids. V was trimmed by 7 bases and J by 8 bases, leaving 11 bases between them. The CDR3 region is CSVTGFGYTF. The CDR3 nucleotides are TGCAGTGTTACAGGGTTCGGCTACACCTTC.

The CDR3, as DNA: TGTGCCAGCAGTGAAGCGGGAGGGAGCACCGGGGAGCTGTTTTTT. The encoded protein is CASSEAGGSTGELFF. The chain carries TRBV6-4 and TRBJ2-2; TRBD2 matches 10 bases. J lost 4 bases, V lost 3 bases, and 2 bases had no gene match. In germline, CDR1 is MRHNA, CDR2 SNTAGT. The CDR3 covers 15 residues.

The genes are TRBV14 and TRBJ1-1; 8 bases are a match to TRBD1. The V gene end was trimmed by 1 base and the J gene end by 3 bases; junction bases not matched to a gene: 7. There are 16 residues in the CDR3. In germline, CDR1 is SGHDN, CDR2 FVKESK. The DNA for the CDR3 is TGTGCCAGCAGCCAAGGAACAGGGGGGTTGGACACTGAAGCTTTCTTT. Protein sequence: CASSQGTGGLDTEAFF.

The J gene is TRBJ2-3, the V gene TRBV10-3, with D perhaps matching TRBD2 (6 bases). CDR1 and CDR2 (germline): ENHRY, SYGVKD. Trimming left V 3 bases short and J 2 bases short, with 9 bases between. The CDR3 consists of 14 residues. CDR3 amino acids: CAISEVAVTDTQYF. As DNA, the CDR3 is TGTGCCATCAGTGAAGTAGCGGTCACAGATACGCAGTATTTT.

The V gene is TRBV7-2, the J gene TRBJ1-5; a possible D gene is TRBD1 (5 bases). The V end was cut by 5 bases, the J end by 3 bases, with 17 bases between. Germline CDR1 and CDR2: SGHTA and FQGNSA. The CDR3 runs to 16 residues. CDR3 sequence (DNA): TGTGCCAGCAGCGCCCAGCGGGGGGTGTACAATCAGCCCCAGCATTTT. It yields the protein CASSAQRGVYNQPQHF.

CDR3: CASSFWTGGGEKLFF. CDR3 DNA: TGTGCCAGCAGCTTCTGGACAGGTGGGGGGGAAAAACTGTTTTTT. This chain links TRBV7-9 with TRBJ1-4; 7 bases match TRBD1. The CDR3 covers 15 residues. Trimming at V came to 3 bases and at J to 8 bases, leaving 9 bases not matched to a gene. The germline V gene has CDR1 SEHNR and CDR2 FQNEAQ (reference sequence).

This chain links TRBV10-3 with TRBJ1-1; maybe TRBD1 (6 bases). The CDR3 covers 15 residues. Trimming stripped 0 bases from V and 1 base from J, with 9 bases between. Germline CDR1 is ENHRY and CDR2 is SYGVKD. The CDR3 is CAISESQGKNTEAFF. CDR3 in DNA: TGTGCCATCAGTGAGTCGCAGGGGAAGAACACTGAAGCTTTCTTT.

V and J are TRBV10-3 and TRBJ2-7, with 8 positions matching TRBD2. Germline V gives CDR1 ENHRY, CDR2 SYGVKD. This CDR3 is 13 amino acids long. J gave up 3 bases and V 11 bases, and 9 bases lay outside the gene matches. CDR3: CAASERESYEQYF. The CDR3 DNA sequence: TGTGCCGCGAGCGAGCGGGAGAGCTACGAGCAGTACTTC.

The gene calls are TRBV4-3 and TRBJ1-6, with TRBD1 as a possible D gene (6 bases). Deletions cut 0 bases from V and 7 bases from J, with 13 bases between. Germline V CDR1 and CDR2: LGHNA, YSLEER. The CDR3 consists of 16 residues. The CDR3 spells CASSQDSTGRNSPLHF. The CDR3 region has the DNA TGCGCCAGCAGCCAAGATTCGACAGGAAGGAATTCACCCCTCCACTTT.

The chain joins TRBV6-5 to TRBJ1-2; TRBD1 is a possible D gene (6 bases). Germline CDR1 MNHEY, CDR2 SVGAGI. V dropped 4 bases and J dropped 0 bases, with 15 bases sitting between them. CDR3 length: 16 amino acids. CDR3 residues: CASSFLHRAANYGYTF. Here the CDR3 DNA reads TGTGCCAGCAGTTTTCTCCACAGGGCTGCTAACTATGGCTACACCTTC.